This T cell receptor (beta chain) was documented in a study of blood T cell repertoires in COVID-19. Across the study: COVID-19 samples collected from the United States, Italy and Spain covered acute and convalescent phases. Sources were T cells, B-cell-depleted T cells, or PBMCs; the material itself was cDNA or gDNA.

Per the authors' pipeline: Estimation of nucleated cell counts was performed using reference gene primer amplification. Clones were read by immunoSEQ multiplex PCR, and TCRdb kept only the in-frame ones, dropping some. That table gives V, J and clone size, and the DNA gave D and trimming. The data contain under 95,000 clones, roughly 82% of them singletons. The V end was cut by 0 bases, the J end by 0 bases, with 9 bases between. The CDR3 is made up of 15 amino acids. CDR1 and CDR2 (germline): SGDLS, YYNGEE. The clonotype was recovered from a woman over 75 with acute or convalescent COVID-19. This chain joins TRBV9 and TRBJ1-1; D uncertain. Source material: peripheral blood. The CDR3 DNA sequence: TGTGCCAGCAGCGTAGCCGCAGTGATGAACACTGAAGCTTTCTTT. Its translation is CASSVAAVMNTEAFF.